One and the same sample provided the 17 T cell receptor beta chains below, sequenced in a study of cytomegalovirus exposure and HLA in healthy donors. PCR amplification relied on 60 Vbeta primers (plus 13 Jbeta primers). The data were produced by immunoSEQ multiplex PCR, yet TCRdb's version contains in-frame clones alone and is incomplete. The sample consists of under 150,000 clones, roughly 77% of them appearing once. The sequenced sample consisted of PBMCs. Source of these receptors: a woman between 35 and 50 years old in good health and CMV-seropositive.

The genes are TRBV20-1 and TRBJ1-5; D not resolved. The germline V and J ends were trimmed by 3 bases and 6 bases, with 3 bases remaining between them. The CDR3 length is 10 residues. CDR1 is DFQATT and CDR2 is SNEGSKA in the germline V gene (reference sequence). CDR3 nucleotide sequence: TGCAGTGCTAGTCTTCAGCCCCAGCATTTT. Its translation is CSASLQPQHF.

This clone was counted a single time. The missing conserved phenylalanine or tryptophan at the end of this CDR3 makes a read error likely. The gene calls are TRBV6-1 and TRBJ1-5; D is unresolved. V was shortened by 6 bases and J by 0 bases, with 12 bases between the two germline ends. The germline gives CDR1 MNHNS, CDR2 SASEGT. The CDR3 totals 15 residues. The CDR3 DNA reads TGTGCCAGCAGAGGTGACCTATATAGCAATCAGCCCCAGCATGTT. It yields the protein CASRGDLYSNQPQHV.

V is TRBV5-1 and J is TRBJ2-5, with D possibly being TRBD2 (6 bases). Trimming cost V 4 bases and J 0 bases, with 13 bases left between them. This CDR3 is built from 15 residues. Germline loops: CDR1 SGHRS, CDR2 YFSETQ. The CDR3 protein is CASSLPLANQETQYF. In DNA form, the CDR3 reads TGCGCCAGCAGCCTACCTCTAGCGAACCAAGAGACCCAGTACTTC. The variable domain in full, with the rest retrieved from reference TRBV5-1 and TRBJ2-5, is KAGVTQTPRYLIKTRGQQVTLSCSPISGHRSVSWYQQTPGQGLQFLFEYFSETQRNKGNFPGRFSGRQFSNSRSEMNVSTLELGDSALYLCASSLPLANQETQYFGPGTRLLVL.

The V call is TRBV19, the J call TRBJ1-2; the D is unclear. This CDR3 spans 15 amino acids. The germline CDR1 and CDR2 sequences are LNHDA and SQIVND (reference sequence). The V gene lost 3 bases and the J gene lost 8 bases, with 19 bases spanning the gap. The CDR3 DNA follows: TGTGCCAGTAGTATCGCGTACGGTGCCCCGCGGGGCTACACCTTC. Amino acid sequence: CASSIAYGAPRGYTF.

This clone was seen a handful of times. This chain joins TRBV5-1 and TRBJ1-1; D remains ambiguous. Deletions cut 3 bases from V and 9 bases from J, with 15 bases between. The CDR3 sequence is 13 residues long. The V gene's germline CDR1 is SGHRS and CDR2 YFSETQ. CDR3: CASSSQGSRQAFF. The CDR3 nucleotides are TGCGCCAGCAGCTCACAAGGTAGCCGACAAGCTTTCTTT.

This chain links TRBV27 with TRBJ2-5, with 8 bases fitting TRBD1. Looked up from germline, CDR1 is MNHEY and CDR2 is SMNVEV (reference sequence). The J segment lost 5 bases and the V segment lost 3 bases, leaving 8 bases of the junction unmatched. This CDR3 region has 15 residues. The CDR3 bases are TGTGCCAGCAGTTTGAGCCAGGGGGCTTTTGAGACCCAGTACTTC. Translating it yields CASSLSQGAFETQYF.

V is TRBV10-1 and J is TRBJ2-7; TRBD1 matches 7 bases. V lost 6 bases, J lost 2 bases, and 7 bases stayed unmatched. Germline V gene data show CDR1 as WNHNN and CDR2 as SYGVQD (reference sequence). The length of the CDR3 is 14 residues. The CDR3 DNA sequence: TGCGCCAGCAGCTTCGACAGGGCCCCCTACGAGCAGTACTTC. Protein sequence: CASSFDRAPYEQYF.

In its sample, this clone was seen once. Other DNA sequences within the sample encode an identical CDR3. The gene calls are TRBV28 and TRBJ1-5, with D maybe TRBD1 (5 bases). Between the trimmed V and J ends, which lost 8 bases and 2 bases, there was a span of 10 bases. Per germline, CDR1 MDHEN and CDR2 SYDVKM. The CDR3 length is 13 residues. The CDR3 reads CASRTGGNQPQHF. CDR3 coding DNA: TGTGCCAGCCGTACGGGGGGCAATCAGCCCCAGCATTTT.

This sequence joins TRBV5-1 and TRBJ1-4; a weak D match, TRBD1 (6 bases). In germline, CDR1 is SGHRS, CDR2 YFSETQ. The CDR3 runs 15 residues. V was shortened by 4 bases and J by 1 base, with 11 bases between the two germline ends. The CDR3 here is CASSPEGGTNEKLFF. The CDR3 nucleotides are TGCGCCAGCAGCCCCGAAGGGGGAACTAATGAAAAACTGTTTTTT.

This clone was detected only once. The rearrangement joins TRBV6-4 to TRBJ2-7, with D possibly being TRBD2 (6 bases). The V and J ends lost 8 bases and 3 bases respectively, with 17 bases between them. The CDR3 consists of 14 residues. CDR1 and CDR2 from the germline V gene are MRHNA and SNTAGT. In nucleotides, the CDR3 is TGTGCCAGCCTAGGAACGGGACTTCGCTACGAGCAGTACTTC. Translation gives CASLGTGLRYEQYF.

The chain carries TRBV7-2 and TRBJ1-2; D remains ambiguous. Germline CDR1 is SGHTA and CDR2 is FQGNSA. Trimming left V 2 bases short and J 4 bases short, with 8 bases between. This CDR3 region has 13 residues. Here the CDR3 DNA reads TGTGCCAGCAGCTTAACGGGGTTCTATGGCTACACCTTC. Its protein product is CASSLTGFYGYTF. Drawing the rest from reference TRBV7-2 and TRBJ1-2, the complete variable domain is GAGVSQSPSNKVTEKGKDVELRCDPISGHTALYWYRQSLGQGLEFLIYFQGNSAPDKSGLPSDRFSAERTGGSVSTLTIQRTQQEDSAVYLCASSLTGFYGYTFGSGTRLTVV.

The V call is TRBV7-8, the J call TRBJ2-4; D might be TRBD1 (5 bases). The CDR3 sequence is 18 residues long. V was clipped by 3 bases and J by 0 bases, with 18 bases between them. The germline V gene has CDR1 SGHVS and CDR2 FQNEAQ. The CDR3: CASSFTGIGAGAKNIQYF. DNA for the CDR3: TGTGCCAGCAGCTTTACGGGTATAGGGGCCGGAGCCAAAAACATTCAGTACTTC.

This rearrangement joins TRBV11-2 to TRBJ1-2; 7 bases match TRBD1. V lost 0 bases, J lost 4 bases, and 8 bases stayed unmatched. Germline CDR1 is SGHAT and CDR2 is FQNNGV. This CDR3 is built from 16 residues. CDR3 loop: CASSLDLRTGAYGYTF. For the CDR3, the DNA is TGTGCCAGCAGCTTAGATCTGAGGACAGGAGCCTATGGCTACACCTTC.

The genes are TRBV9 and TRBJ1-1; D is perhaps TRBD1 (5 bases). V gave up 4 bases and J gave up 2 bases, with 12 bases separating them. Germline values: CDR1 SGDLS, CDR2 YYNGEE. The CDR3 sequence is 14 residues long. The CDR3 spells CASSSQGPNTEAFF. CDR3 DNA sequence: TGTGCCAGCAGCTCCCAGGGTCCTAACACTGAAGCTTTCTTT.

Only a few counts were recorded for this clone. V usage is TRBV6-6 and J usage is TRBJ2-7; 8 bases are shared with TRBD1. Germline trimming cut 5 bases from V and 1 base from J; bases unmatched to any gene: 4. Germline lookup yields CDR1 MNHNY and CDR2 SVGAGI (reference sequence). The CDR3 contains 14 residues. Here the CDR3 reads CASSRRDRSYEQYF. The DNA of the CDR3 is TGTGCCAGCAGTCGCCGGGACAGGTCCTACGAGCAGTACTTC.

This clone was found once. The rearrangement joins TRBV5-1 to TRBJ2-7; D may be TRBD1 (6 bases). Trimming removed 4 bases at V and 5 bases at J, with 10 bases between. The CDR3 has 12 amino acids. Germline values: CDR1 SGHRS, CDR2 YFSETQ. The CDR3 protein is CASSVNRDEQYF. CDR3 in DNA: TGCGCCAGCAGCGTGAACAGGGACGAGCAGTACTTC.

The rearrangement joins TRBV10-2 to TRBJ2-1; D is unresolved. The germline CDR1 and CDR2 sequences are WSHSY and SAAADI. Trimming left V 8 bases short and J 1 base short, with 15 bases between. The CDR3 totals 15 residues. The CDR3 region has the DNA TGCGCCAGCGGGTCCCCGGCGGTATCCTACAATGAGCAGTTCTTC. It yields the protein CASGSPAVSYNEQFF.